The TCR beta chain described here comes from a study of Tregs in tolerant kidney transplant recipients. The germline gives CDR1 SGHTA, CDR2 FQGNSA. Unmatched junction bases numbered 8, after V lost 5 bases and J lost 7 bases. This CDR3 has 14 amino acids. On this clone: Its antigen remains unidentified.

TCRdb's copy holds only in-frame clones and misses some; the assay was immunoSEQ multiplex PCR. The sample lists tens of thousands of clones, roughly 95% seen once, with more than 0.35% in the top ten. This rearrangement joins TRBV7-2 to TRBJ1-2; the match to TRBD1 covers 9 bases. Input material: Tregs from blood cultured with allogeneic cells. This clonotype was sampled from a human donor in good health. The CDR3 DNA follows: TGTGCCAGCAGCACGGACAGGGGTTTGGGTGGCTACACCTTC. It specifies CASSTDRGLGGYTF.